A few counts support the clone carrying this T cell receptor beta chain. The PCR was carried out with 60 Vbeta primers and 13 Jbeta primers. Method: immunoSEQ multiplex PCR; TCRdb's copy keeps in-frame clones and lacks some. The repertoire holds more than 150,000 clones, 82% seen once, with about 1.5% in the top ten. This sample is drawn from a study of cytomegalovirus exposure and HLA in healthy donors. Trimming removed 8 bases at V and 6 bases at J, with 13 bases between. The CDR3 totals 13 residues. Germline V gene data show CDR1 as MNHNS and CDR2 as SASEGT. This receptor was taken from a man aged 35 to 55 in good health and CMV-seronegative. The chain uses TRBV6-1 and TRBJ2-2; maybe TRBD2 (5 bases). Sequences were obtained from PBMCs. CDR3 protein: CASERAGAGELFF. The CDR3 DNA sequence: TGTGCCAGCGAACGGGCGGGCGCCGGGGAGCTGTTTTTT.